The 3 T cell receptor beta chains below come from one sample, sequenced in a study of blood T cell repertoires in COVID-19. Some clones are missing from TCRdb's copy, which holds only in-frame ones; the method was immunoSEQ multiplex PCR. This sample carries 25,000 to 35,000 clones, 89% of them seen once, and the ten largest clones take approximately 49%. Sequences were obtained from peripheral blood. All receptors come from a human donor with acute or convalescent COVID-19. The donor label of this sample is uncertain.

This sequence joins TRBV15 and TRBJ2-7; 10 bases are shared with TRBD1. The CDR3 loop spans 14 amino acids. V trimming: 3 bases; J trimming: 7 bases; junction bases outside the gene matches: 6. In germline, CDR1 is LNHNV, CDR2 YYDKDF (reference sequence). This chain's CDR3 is CATSRGTGDREQYF. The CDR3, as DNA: TGTGCCACCAGCAGGGGGACAGGGGATAGAGAGCAGTACTTC.

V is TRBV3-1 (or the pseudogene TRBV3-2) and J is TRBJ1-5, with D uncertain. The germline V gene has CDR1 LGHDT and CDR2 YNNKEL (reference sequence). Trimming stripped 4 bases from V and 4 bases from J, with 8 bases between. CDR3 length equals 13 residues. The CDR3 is CASSLGSNQPQHF. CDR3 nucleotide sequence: TGTGCCAGCAGCCTCGGGAGTAATCAGCCCCAGCATTTT.

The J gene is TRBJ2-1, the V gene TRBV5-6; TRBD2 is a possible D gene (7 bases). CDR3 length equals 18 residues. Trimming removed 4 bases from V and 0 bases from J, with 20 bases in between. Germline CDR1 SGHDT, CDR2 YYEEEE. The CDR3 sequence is CASSRGGGGPSSYNEQFF. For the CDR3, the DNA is TGTGCCAGCAGCCGCGGTGGGGGGGGCCCCAGCTCCTACAATGAGCAGTTCTTC.